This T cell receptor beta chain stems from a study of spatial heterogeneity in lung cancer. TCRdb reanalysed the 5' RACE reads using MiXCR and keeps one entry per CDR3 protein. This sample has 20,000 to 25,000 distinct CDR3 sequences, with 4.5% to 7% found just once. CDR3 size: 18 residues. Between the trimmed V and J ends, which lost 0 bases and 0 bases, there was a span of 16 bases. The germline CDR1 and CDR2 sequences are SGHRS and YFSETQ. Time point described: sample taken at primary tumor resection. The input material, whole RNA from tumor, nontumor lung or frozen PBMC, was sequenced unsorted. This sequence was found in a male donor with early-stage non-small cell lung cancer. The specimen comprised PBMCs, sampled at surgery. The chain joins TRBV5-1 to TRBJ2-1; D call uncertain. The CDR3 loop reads CASSLALAGYSSYNEQFF. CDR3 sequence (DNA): TGCGCCAGCAGCTTGGCCTTGGCAGGCTACAGCTCCTACAATGAGCAGTTCTTC.